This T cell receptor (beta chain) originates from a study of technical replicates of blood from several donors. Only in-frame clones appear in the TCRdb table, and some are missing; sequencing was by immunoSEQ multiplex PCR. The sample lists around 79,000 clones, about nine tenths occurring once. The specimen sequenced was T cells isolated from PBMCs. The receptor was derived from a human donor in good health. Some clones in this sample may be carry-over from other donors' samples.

This CDR3 is CASSWLRDTGELFF. Here the CDR3 DNA reads TGTGCCAGCAGCTGGTTGAGAGACACCGGGGAGCTGTTTTTT. The chain combines TRBV5-8 with TRBJ2-2, with D unclear. Germline CDR1 and CDR2: SGHTS and YDEGEE. V lost 3 bases to trimming and J lost 3 bases, with 9 bases between them. The CDR3 contains 14 residues.